This TCR beta chain is drawn from a study of shared clonotypes between healthy human individuals (dated by TCRdb to the early 2020s). For context, the study as a whole: Three men and two women, aged 18 to 49 years, made up the cohort. For each donor, CD4 naive and CD4 memory were each given three plates, CD8 naive was given two plates, and CD8 memory was given one plate. Blood TCR repertoires of five healthy adults were deeply sequenced to estimate repertoire size and the extent of clonotype sharing between individuals. Libraries were prepared and TCR repertoires were sequenced by different laboratories using diverse techniques, in order to increase sequencing depth and limit assay-specific biases. Leukapheresis yielded between about 0.8 and 9.5 billion PBMCs per donor.

Donors were healthy HIV-negative adults with no recently reported acute infections or vaccinations. Only Caucasian adults living in Nashville, Tennessee, USA were represented among the donors. Magnetic negative selection was used to enrich CD4+ T cells, after which naive cells were positively selected on CD45RA and the negative fraction became the memory subset. Blood was obtained by leukapheresis, after which PBMCs were separated by Ficoll-Histopaque density gradient centrifugation and cryopreserved in liquid nitrogen vapor phase. Analytical flow cytometry was used to check the purity and quantity of every magnetically sorted T cell population. From each sorted fraction, genomic DNA was isolated and quantified by UV absorbance on a Nanodrop 2000c. Remarks on this clone: Its specific antigen is unknown. The input lacks base qualities; no much larger clone sits a single base away.

From its cysteine to its phenylalanine, the CDR3 spans 15 amino acids. The sequence is cut down to CDR3 DNA, 45 bases in frame from base 1. CDR1 and CDR2 (MNHNY, SVGAGI) derive from the germline V gene (reference sequence). For this chain, trimming is 6 bases at the V end and 3 bases at the J end, and the number of junction bases without a gene match is 7. Overall study results and their limits: Based on pairwise subsampling, the degree of clonotype sharing among donors was expected to be affected by sequencing depth. Larger estimated clonotype richness was generally found for naive subsets than for memory subsets. Incomplete sequencing was indicated by rarefaction of sorted-subset datasets, despite the large sequencing depth. Only blood was sampled, and tissue TCR repertoires likely differ from those in blood. Clonotypes shared by all four sorted-subset donors showed higher generation probabilities than non-shared clonotypes. Roughly 5% of naive CD4, 3.5% of naive CD8, about 2.5% of memory CD4, and approximately 0.39% of memory CD8 clonotypes were shared across a few donors. Because the study included only a small number of donors, the genetic and exposure-history diversity represented was limited.

Using the deep immunoSEQ assay, multiplex PCR amplified TCR CDR3 regions from genomic DNA. Extracted genomic DNA from each cell subset was distributed evenly across all wells of several immunoSEQ 96-well plates, and each plate was treated as a replicate. For sorted subsets, each replicate PCR was loaded with 200 ng genomic DNA, equivalent to 25,000 to 35,000 T cell genomes. The purified libraries were quantified using a Qubit 3.0 fluorometer, sized with a Bioanalyzer 2100, and then quantified again using the KAPA Library Quantification kit. A separate single-read 150-cycle Illumina NextSeq 550 flow cell was used to sequence each immunoSEQ 96-well plate. As for how the authors treated the data: Because the immunoSEQ output held only junctional sequences and lacked quality scores, the filtering could not match the filtering applied to full-length reads. To assign V/J genes and CDR3, sequences were annotated against IMGT germline references using PyIR, a Python wrapper for IgBLAST v1.9. Reads were filtered out if the reads had weak V/J assignments (E-value above 1e-6), no CDR3, stop codons, out-of-frame junctions, or ambiguous translated residues. V3J clonotypes were defined as sequences sharing the same inferred V gene, J gene, and CDR3 amino acid sequence. Percentage overlap between repertoires was calculated by dividing the number of shared unique clonotypes by the size of the smaller repertoire. Repertoire richness was assessed with RTK rarefaction, the Chao1 estimator, and Recon v2.1 estimates of unobserved clonotypes. Generation probabilities were computed with OLGA for all TCRbeta clonotypes obtained by the gDNA method from a few donors. This immuneACCESS table, as held by TCRdb, lists in-frame sequences with V and J called but not all clones. Of the missing ones, under half trace to an unresolved V gene in checked studies; the others have no known cause. Clone size and the V and J calls come from that table; the DNA yielded D and trimming. The sample data list roughly 2.6 million clones, and 85% to 95% of these were observed just once. Clones ranked in the top ten supply about 0.13% of the sample.

The sample comprised naive CD4+ T cells sorted from blood. Read against the paper, the sample's cell subset or site label means: CD45RA+ positively selected. Rearrangement joined TRBV6-6 to TRBJ2-1, and 8 bases in between align with TRBD2. The source is a man between 18 and 29 years old in good health. This receptor carries the CDR3 CASSPRGGLYNEQFF. The bases are TGTGCCAGCAGCCCACGGGGGGGCCTCTACAATGAGCAGTTCTTC.